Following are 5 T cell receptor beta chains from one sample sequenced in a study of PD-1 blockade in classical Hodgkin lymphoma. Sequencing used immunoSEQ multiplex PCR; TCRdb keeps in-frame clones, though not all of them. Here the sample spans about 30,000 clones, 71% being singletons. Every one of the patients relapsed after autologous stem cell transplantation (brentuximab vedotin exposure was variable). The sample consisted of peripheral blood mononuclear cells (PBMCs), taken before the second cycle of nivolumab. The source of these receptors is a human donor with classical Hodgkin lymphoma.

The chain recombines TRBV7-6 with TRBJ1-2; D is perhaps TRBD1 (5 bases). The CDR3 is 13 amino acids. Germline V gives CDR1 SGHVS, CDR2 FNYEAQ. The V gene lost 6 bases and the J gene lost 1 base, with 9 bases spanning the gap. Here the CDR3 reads CASRPDSNYGYTF. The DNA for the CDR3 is TGTGCCAGCAGACCTGACAGTAACTATGGCTACACCTTC.

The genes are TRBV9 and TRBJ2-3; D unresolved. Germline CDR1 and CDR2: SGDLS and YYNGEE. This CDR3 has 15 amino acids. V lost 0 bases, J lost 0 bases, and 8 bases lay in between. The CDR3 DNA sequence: TGTGCCAGCAGCGTAGACGACTTCAGCACAGATACGCAGTATTTT. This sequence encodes CASSVDDFSTDTQYF.

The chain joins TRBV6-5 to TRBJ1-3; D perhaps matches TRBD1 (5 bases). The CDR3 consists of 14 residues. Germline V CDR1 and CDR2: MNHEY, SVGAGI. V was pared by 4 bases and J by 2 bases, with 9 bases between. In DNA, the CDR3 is TGTGCCAGCAGTTTGCAGGGCCCTGGAAACACCATATATTTT. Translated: CASSLQGPGNTIYF.

The CDR3 DNA follows: TGCGCCAGCAGCCAAGGGCTAGCGGGGACGGATGAGCAGTTCTTC. It codes for CASSQGLAGTDEQFF. The rearrangement links TRBV4-3 to TRBJ2-1, with 9 bases that match TRBD2. Germline V gene data show CDR1 as LGHNA and CDR2 as YSLEER. The CDR3 totals 15 residues. V shed 1 base, J shed 8 bases, and the junction held 6 bases outside the gene matches.

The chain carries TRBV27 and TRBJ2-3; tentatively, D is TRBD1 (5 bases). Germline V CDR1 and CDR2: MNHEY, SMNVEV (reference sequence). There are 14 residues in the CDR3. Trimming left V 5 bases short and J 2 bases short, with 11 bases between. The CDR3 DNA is TGTGCCAGCAGTCCGACAGAGTTCACAGATACGCAGTATTTT. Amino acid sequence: CASSPTEFTDTQYF.